A single sample gave rise to the 21 T cell receptor beta chains below, sequenced in a study of blood T cell repertoires in COVID-19. Profiling relied on immunoSEQ multiplex PCR, and the TCRdb table lists in-frame clones only, not all of them. This sample has 120,000 to 150,000 clones, with 75% to 85% found just once. Source material: peripheral blood. These receptor sequences come from a man aged 55 to 70 with active or convalescent COVID-19.

This clone turned up a few times. The chain couples TRBV6-1 to TRBJ1-6, with a tentative D call TRBD1 (5 bases). V lost 4 bases to trimming and J lost 12 bases, with 31 bases between them. The CDR3 covers 19 residues. Germline CDR1 is MNHNS and CDR2 is SASEGT. The CDR3 spells CASSARGGPRTDSERPLHF. The CDR3 DNA is TGTGCCAGCAGTGCCCGCGGGGGACCTAGGACGGACTCGGAGCGACCCCTCCACTTT.

The chain recombines TRBV3-1 (or the pseudogene TRBV3-2) with TRBJ2-3, with D possibly matching TRBD2 (6 bases). Germline CDR1 reads LGHDT; CDR2 reads YNNKEL (reference sequence). Trimming left V 7 bases short and J 4 bases short, with 15 bases between. The CDR3 sequence is 14 residues long. CDR3 coding DNA: TGTGCCAGCAAAGCGGGCGGAGGCGCAGATACGCAGTATTTT. The encoded protein is CASKAGGGADTQYF.

This chain joins TRBV6-2 or TRBV6-3 and TRBJ2-7, with 7 bases identical to TRBD1. V was clipped by 5 bases and J by 3 bases; unmatched bases: 13. The CDR3 contains 16 residues. CDR1 and CDR2 from the germline V gene are MNHEY and SVGEGT. CDR3 in DNA: TGTGCCAGCAGTCCCCAGGGGGTCGACGGAGTCTACGAGCAGTACTTC. It codes for CASSPQGVDGVYEQYF.

The chain combines TRBV5-1 with TRBJ1-4, with 7 nucleotides matching TRBD1. From germline, CDR1 is SGHRS and CDR2 YFSETQ. The CDR3 totals 15 residues. V shed 0 bases, J shed 5 bases, and the junction held 4 bases outside the gene matches. Here the CDR3 DNA reads TGCGCCAGCAGCTTGGCCCCGACAGGGAATGAAAAACTGTTTTTT. This encodes CASSLAPTGNEKLFF.

The CDR3 sequence: CASRSGTNTEAFF. The CDR3 coding sequence is TGTGCCAGCAGATCCGGGACAAACACTGAAGCTTTCTTT. V is TRBV27 and J is TRBJ1-1, with D perhaps matching TRBD1 (6 bases). The CDR3 contains 13 residues. Per the germline V gene, CDR1 is MNHEY and CDR2 is SMNVEV (reference sequence). V was shortened by 6 bases and J by 2 bases, with 10 bases between the two germline ends.

The V call is TRBV9, the J call TRBJ1-1; TRBD1 matches 7 bases. CDR3 size: 16 residues. V shed 0 bases and J 1 base; nucleotides not matched to a gene: 6. Germline values: CDR1 SGDLS, CDR2 YYNGEE. The chain's CDR3 is CASSVGPTGSNTEAFF. The DNA of the CDR3 is TGTGCCAGCAGCGTAGGCCCGACAGGGTCGAACACTGAAGCTTTCTTT.

This chain joins TRBV27 and TRBJ2-3, with 10 bases lining up with TRBD2. CDR3 size: 16 residues. Looked up from germline, CDR1 is MNHEY and CDR2 is SMNVEV (reference sequence). V was clipped by 6 bases and J by 7 bases; unmatched bases: 13. In DNA form, the CDR3 reads TGTGCCAGCAGGCCACTAGCGGGGCGATTAGGAAATACGCAGTATTTT. As protein: CASRPLAGRLGNTQYF.

The rearrangement joins TRBV7-8 to TRBJ1-1, with D hard to call. CDR1 SGHVS and CDR2 FQNEAQ come from the germline V gene. CDR3 length: 17 residues. Trimming took 2 bases from V and 1 from J, leaving 17 bases between them. CDR3 loop: CASSLHASITSNTEAFF. The CDR3 nucleotides are TGTGCCAGCAGCTTACATGCCAGTATTACCTCGAACACTGAAGCTTTCTTT.

The chain employs TRBV29-1 and TRBJ2-3, with D hard to call. Germline CDR1 and CDR2: SQVTM and ANQGSEA. This CDR3 region has 15 residues. V gave up 5 bases and J gave up 0 bases, with 15 bases separating them. The CDR3 reads CSVPDRVLSTDTQYF. CDR3 in DNA: TGCAGCGTTCCAGACCGGGTCCTTAGCACAGATACGCAGTATTTT.

This clone was counted only a few times. The rearrangement uses TRBV29-1 and TRBJ2-7; 8 nucleotides agree with TRBD1. The junction had 13 bases not matched to a gene; V was cut back by 7 bases and J by 5 bases. The CDR3 is 14 amino acids. CDR1 is SQVTM and CDR2 is ANQGSEA in the germline V gene. DNA for the CDR3: TGCAGCGCGGCCTCCGGACAGGGAGTCAACGAGCAGTACTTC. It yields the protein CSAASGQGVNEQYF.

This rearrangement joins TRBV28 to TRBJ2-3; 11 bases are shared with TRBD1. This CDR3 has 16 residues. Trimming at V came to 1 base and at J to 5 bases, leaving 5 bases not matched to a gene. Germline V gene sequence: CDR1 MDHEN, CDR2 SYDVKM. CDR3 loop: CASSLSGQGGGDTQYF. The CDR3 DNA reads as TGTGCCAGCAGTTTATCGGGACAGGGGGGAGGAGATACGCAGTATTTT.

The chain links TRBV7-3 to TRBJ2-3; TRBD1 is a possible D gene (6 bases). This CDR3 is 13 amino acids long. Looked up from germline, CDR1 is SGHTA and CDR2 is FQGTGA. Trimming took off 5 bases at V and 4 bases at J, with 10 bases between the two ends. The CDR3: CASSLQGPDTQYF. CDR3 nucleotide sequence: TGTGCCAGCAGCCTACAGGGCCCAGATACGCAGTATTTT. Using reference TRBV7-3 and TRBJ2-3 for the parts outside the CDR3, the full variable domain is GAGVSQTPSNKVTEKGKYVELRCDPISGHTALYWYRQSLGQGPEFLIYFQGTGAADDSGLPNDRFFAVRPEGSVSTLKIQRTERGDSAVYLCASSLQGPDTQYFGPGTRLTVL.

CDR3 DNA sequence: TGTGCCAGCAGTTTTGGCGGGTTCTACAATGAGCAGTTCTTC. Translated: CASSFGGFYNEQFF. The genes are TRBV28 and TRBJ2-1; D possibly corresponds to TRBD2 (5 bases). The CDR3 has 14 amino acids. Germline-derived CDR1 and CDR2 are MDHEN and SYDVKM. V lost 3 bases to trimming and J lost 3 bases, with 9 bases between them.

The V gene is TRBV18, the J gene TRBJ1-5; 8 positions match TRBD1. This CDR3 is 15 amino acids long. The ends lost 3 bases at V and 4 bases at J; junction bases unmatched: 5. Germline V lookup: CDR1 KGHSH, CDR2 LQKENI. CDR3 sequence reads: CASSPRQGRNQPQHF. As DNA, the CDR3 is TGTGCCAGCTCACCCCGACAGGGGCGAAATCAGCCCCAGCATTTT.

V usage is TRBV3-1 (or the pseudogene TRBV3-2) and J usage is TRBJ2-3; 12 bases map to TRBD2. Per germline, CDR1 LGHDT and CDR2 YNNKEL (reference sequence). V lost 1 base, J lost 8 bases, and 7 bases stayed unmatched. The CDR3 has 16 residues. The DNA for the CDR3 is TGTGCCAGCAGCCAAGCTGCACTAGCGGGAGGTGGTACGCAGTATTTT. Translated, it gives CASSQAALAGGGTQYF.

The chain has TRBV4-1 and TRBJ2-1; possible D gene TRBD2, 7 bases. Trimming removed 4 bases at V and 7 bases at J, with 17 bases between. The CDR3 runs 15 residues. Germline values: CDR1 MGHRA, CDR2 YSYEKL. Written as DNA, the CDR3 is TGCGCCAGCAGCCGAGGGGGGGCAATGAAGAATGAGCAGTTCTTC. Residues: CASSRGGAMKNEQFF.

A few counts support this clone. The gene calls are TRBV5-6 and TRBJ2-1, with TRBD2 matching 9 bases. The CDR3 spans 13 residues. The germline V gene encodes CDR1 SGHDT and CDR2 YYEEEE. J was trimmed by 11 bases and V by 1 base; bases with no gene match: 4. The CDR3 nucleotides read TGTGCCAGCAGCTTGAATCTAGCGGGAAAGCAGTTCTTC. This encodes CASSLNLAGKQFF.

The gene calls are TRBV28 and TRBJ1-2, with D uncertain. The CDR3 consists of 14 residues. V was shortened by 2 bases and J by 7 bases, with 14 bases between the two germline ends. Germline V gene lookup returns CDR1 MDHEN and CDR2 SYDVKM. CDR3 region: CASSLITAESGYTF. CDR3 in DNA: TGTGCCAGCAGTTTAATCACAGCTGAATCTGGCTACACCTTC.

The gene calls are TRBV7-2 and TRBJ2-1, with 8 nucleotides matching TRBD2. This CDR3 has 16 residues. J was trimmed by 9 bases and V by 1 base; bases with no gene match: 11. In germline, CDR1 is SGHTA, CDR2 FQGNSA. The CDR3 here is CASSLDAGGIPLEQFF. The DNA for the CDR3 is TGTGCCAGCAGCTTAGATGCGGGGGGCATTCCCCTTGAGCAGTTCTTC.

This chain links TRBV5-1 with TRBJ1-2, with D possibly being TRBD1 (6 bases). Trimming removed 4 bases at V and 1 base at J, with 23 bases between. Germline V CDR1 and CDR2: SGHRS, YFSETQ. This CDR3 region has 18 residues. The CDR3 nucleotides read TGCGCCAGCAGCCCCACGGACAGCGCCACATCGCTTAACTATGGCTACACCTTC. This translates into CASSPTDSATSLNYGYTF.

This clone was picked up one time. The gene calls are TRBV3-1 (or the pseudogene TRBV3-2) and TRBJ2-7, with 7 positions matching TRBD2. Germline V gives CDR1 LGHDT, CDR2 YNNKEL (reference sequence). The CDR3 extends over 16 amino acids. V was clipped by 4 bases and J by 2 bases; unmatched bases: 11. The CDR3 bases are TGTGCCAGCAGCCCTCTATACCTAGCGGAAACCTACGAGCAGTACTTC. Amino acid sequence: CASSPLYLAETYEQYF.